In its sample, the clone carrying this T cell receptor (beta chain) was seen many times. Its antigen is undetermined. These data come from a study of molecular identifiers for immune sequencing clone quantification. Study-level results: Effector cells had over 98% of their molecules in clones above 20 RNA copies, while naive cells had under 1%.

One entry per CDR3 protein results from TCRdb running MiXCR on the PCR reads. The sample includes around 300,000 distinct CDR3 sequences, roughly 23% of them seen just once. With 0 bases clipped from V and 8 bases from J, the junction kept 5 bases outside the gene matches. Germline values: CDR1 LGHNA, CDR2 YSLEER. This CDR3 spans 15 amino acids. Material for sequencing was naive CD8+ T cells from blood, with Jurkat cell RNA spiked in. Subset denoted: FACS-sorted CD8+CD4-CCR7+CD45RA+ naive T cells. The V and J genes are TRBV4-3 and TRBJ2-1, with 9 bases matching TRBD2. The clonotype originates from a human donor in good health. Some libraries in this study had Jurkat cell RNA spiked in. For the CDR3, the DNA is TGCGCCAGCAGCCAAGATAGCGGGAGAACCGATGAGCAGTTCTTC. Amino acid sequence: CASSQDSGRTDEQFF.